This entry lists 27 T cell receptor beta chains sequenced from one sample in a study of T cell clonality in common variable immunodeficiency. The table came from immunoSEQ multiplex PCR; TCRdb's copy has only in-frame clones and leaves some out. Captured here are 20,000 or so clones, none seen once; the top ten comprise roughly 2.5%. Study results and caveats: Fewer deletions and N-nucleotide insertions were reportedly seen in common variable immunodeficiency TCR beta sequences.

What these receptors recognize is not known. Sequencing was carried out using peripheral blood mononuclear cells. The source of these receptors is a human donor with common variable immunodeficiency.

The table lists this clone with a few counts. The observed sequence ends 3 residues before the CDR3 terminus, with the missing tail filled in from the germline J gene. This chain connects TRBV4-2 to TRBJ2-7, with 10 nucleotides matching TRBD2. The V and J ends lost 0 bases and 5 bases, in that order; junction bases with no gene match: 10. The germline gives CDR1 LGHNA, CDR2 YNFKEQ. The CDR3 covers 17 residues. The CDR3 protein is CASSQDGTSGTRNEQYF. The sequenced CDR3 bases are TGTGCCAGCAGCCAAGATGGCACTAGCGGGACCCGGAACGAG.

As to this clone: With the read ending 3 residues before the CDR3 end, the germline J gene is used to fill in that end. V gene TRBV18 combines with J gene TRBJ2-5; D is perhaps TRBD2 (5 bases). This CDR3 is 14 amino acids long. CDR1 is KGHSH and CDR2 is LQKENI in the germline V gene. Trimming removed 3 bases from V and 5 bases from J, with 13 bases in between. The part of the CDR3 DNA that was read is TGTGCCAGCTCACCGTCCGGACGCGGGGAGACC. As protein: CASSPSGRGET. The whole CDR3 is CASSPSGRGETQYF.

This clone occurred many times. The CDR3 is cut off 3 residues early in the read; its end comes from the germline J gene. The chain uses TRBV7-3 and TRBJ2-5; D assignment may be TRBD1 or TRBD2 (5 bases each). In germline, CDR1 is SGHTA, CDR2 FQGTGA. CDR3 length equals 15 residues. V gave up 5 bases and J gave up 5 bases, with 18 bases separating them. The CDR3 DNA, read in part, is TGTGCCAGCAGCCCAAGCATGCGCGAGGGGGAGACC. This encodes CASSPSMREGET. The whole CDR3 reads CASSPSMREGETQYF.

This clone showed up many times. Read data end 3 residues before the CDR3 end; the end is taken from the germline J gene. V usage is TRBV15 and J usage is TRBJ1-2; the D gene is possibly TRBD1 (5 bases). Trimming stripped 4 bases from V and 1 base from J, with 25 bases between. CDR3 length: 19 amino acids. Per the germline V gene, CDR1 is LNHNV and CDR2 is YYDKDF (reference sequence). The DNA read from the CDR3 is TGTGCCACCAGCACCCTTCGGACCGTTGACAGACAGATTAACTATGGC. Translating gives CATSTLRTVDRQINYG. The full-length CDR3 reads as CATSTLRTVDRQINYGYTF.

This clone appeared a few times. The read terminates 3 residues ahead of where the CDR3 ends, so the germline J gene completes it. V usage is TRBV19 and J usage is TRBJ2-2, with 9 bases lining up with TRBD2. Per the germline V gene, CDR1 is LNHDA and CDR2 is SQIVND (reference sequence). This CDR3 is built from 18 residues. V gave up 3 bases and J gave up 2 bases; unmatched junction bases: 10. The CDR3 region is CASSIPIRTSANTGELFF. Partial CDR3 DNA: TGTGCCAGTAGTATCCCAATTCGGACTAGCGCCAACACCGGGGAG.

This clone is medium-sized. The read is 3 residues too short to cover the CDR3 end, so that end is filled in from the germline J gene. The chain combines TRBV29-1 with TRBJ2-1; 10 bases agree with TRBD2. The CDR3 spans 16 residues. V gave up 4 bases and J gave up 3 bases; unmatched junction bases: 9. Germline values: CDR1 SQVTM, CDR2 ANQGSEA. The CDR3 reads CSVGGLAGDGYNEQFF. The covered CDR3 bases are TGCAGCGTTGGGGGGCTAGCGGGAGATGGCTACAATGAG.

The table lists this clone with many counts. The read falls 3 residues short of the CDR3 end, and the missing part is taken from the germline J gene. This sequence joins TRBV12-3 or TRBV12-4 and TRBJ1-5; D remains unclear. The CDR3 has 14 residues. Trimming cost V 6 bases and J 2 bases, with 11 bases left between them. CDR3 bases read: TGTGCCAGCAGCCCCCAGAGAGGCAATCAGCCC. Translating it yields CASSPQRGNQP. The whole CDR3 protein reads CASSPQRGNQPQHF.

Details on this clone: The DNA ends 3 residues before the CDR3 does, and the rest of the CDR3 is filled in from the germline J gene. The chain carries TRBV27 and TRBJ2-7; TRBD2 might be the D (6 bases). V was cut by 8 bases and J by 2 bases, with 19 bases left in between. The germline gives CDR1 MNHEY, CDR2 SMNVEV (reference sequence). The CDR3 is 15 amino acids. CDR3 amino acids: CASRPLPGLTYEQYF. Partial CDR3 DNA: TGTGCCAGCCGCCCCCTTCCGGGACTGACCTACGAG.

Comment on this clone: The CDR3 is cut off 3 residues early in the read; its end comes from the germline J gene. The rearrangement uses TRBV2 and TRBJ2-2; 9 bases are a match to TRBD1. V lost 6 bases and J lost 4; bases outside the gene matches: 9. This CDR3 region has 16 residues. The germline CDR1 and CDR2 sequences are SNHLY and FYNNEI. CDR3 protein: CASRTGTGRFTGELFF. The sequenced part of the CDR3 DNA is TGTGCCAGCAGGACCGGGACAGGGAGGTTCACCGGGGAG.

Many counts were recorded for this clone. Sequencing ends 3 residues short of the CDR3 end; the germline J gene provides the rest. V is TRBV19 and J is TRBJ1-1; 8 positions match TRBD1. The length of the CDR3 is 15 residues. Germline lookup yields CDR1 LNHDA and CDR2 SQIVND (reference sequence). The V segment lost 5 bases and the J segment 3 bases; nucleotides outside the gene matches: 8. CDR3 residues: CASSRTGRGDTEAFF. The sequenced part of the CDR3 DNA is TGTGCCAGTAGTCGGACAGGGAGAGGGGACACTGAA. Filled out from reference TRBV19 and TRBJ1-1, the complete variable domain reads DGGITQSPKYLFRKEGQNVTLSCEQNLNHDAMYWYRQDPGQGLRLIYYSQIVNDFQKGDIAEGYSVSREKKESFPLTVTSAQKNPTAFYLCASSRTGRGDTEAFFGQGTRLTVV.

This clone came up many times. The CDR3 is cut off 3 residues early in the read; its end comes from the germline J gene. The chain employs TRBV7-2 and TRBJ2-7; weak D call: TRBD2 (5 bases). CDR3 length equals 15 residues. The germline V and J ends were trimmed by 5 bases and 3 bases, with 17 bases remaining between them. Germline V gene data show CDR1 as SGHTA and CDR2 as FQGNSA. Partial CDR3 DNA: TGTGCCAGCAGCCCAGATGGACTGCAAATCTACGAG. Its translation is CASSPDGLQIYE. The whole CDR3 protein reads CASSPDGLQIYEQYF.

This clone came up many times. The read ends 3 residues before the CDR3 terminus; that terminus is restored from the germline J gene. The rearrangement links TRBV20-1 to TRBJ2-7, with D possibly being TRBD2 (5 bases). From germline, CDR1 is DFQATT and CDR2 SNEGSKA (reference sequence). V was pared by 6 bases and J by 3 bases, with 15 bases between. This CDR3 comprises 13 residues. CDR3 sequence: CSANGLKYYEQYF. The covered CDR3 bases are TGCAGTGCGAACGGACTGAAGTACTACGAG.

There are many counts of this clone. Sequencing ends 3 residues short of the CDR3 end; the germline J gene provides the rest. The rearrangement uses TRBV2 and TRBJ2-3; D might be TRBD2 (6 bases). Trimming took 5 bases from V and 3 from J, leaving 12 bases between them. The CDR3 consists of 14 residues. The V gene's germline CDR1 is SNHLY and CDR2 FYNNEI. CDR3 loop: CASSSRRETDTQYF. Partial CDR3 DNA: TGTGCCAGCAGTTCTCGGCGGGAAACAGATACG.

This clone was recorded at least ten times. The read ends 3 residues shy of where the CDR3 ends; the end is completed using the germline J gene. The chain links TRBV20-1 to TRBJ2-5; TRBD2 might be the D (5 bases). Trimming removed 3 bases at V and 3 bases at J, with 11 bases between. The CDR3 is 13 residues long. The germline gives CDR1 DFQATT, CDR2 SNEGSKA (reference sequence). The DNA read from the CDR3 is TGCAGTGCTAGTCCCGCGGGCAAAGAGACC. This sequence encodes CSASPAGKET. The full CDR3 is CSASPAGKETQYF.

In its sample, this clone was seen many times. The read is 3 residues too short to cover the CDR3 end, so that end is filled in from the germline J gene. The rearrangement links TRBV5-5 to TRBJ1-1; 10 nucleotides align to TRBD1. CDR1 and CDR2 (germline): SGHKS, YYEKEE (reference sequence). The ends lost 6 bases at V and 3 bases at J; junction bases unmatched: 8. This CDR3 region has 15 residues. The CDR3 reads CASTTRTGGDTEAFF. Partial CDR3 DNA: TGTGCCAGCACCACGAGGACAGGGGGGGACACTGAA.

This clone has a count of ten or more. The CDR3 end falls 3 residues outside the read, so it is completed with the germline J gene. The rearrangement links TRBV29-1 to TRBJ2-5; D possibly corresponds to TRBD2 (7 bases). CDR1 and CDR2 (germline): SQVTM, ANQGSEA. V lost 7 bases, J lost 4 bases, and 16 bases lay in between. This CDR3 comprises 13 residues. The part of the CDR3 DNA that was read is TGCAGCGGGGGGGGCGGGTCGGGAGAGACC. Translated: CSGGGGSGET. The CDR3 reads in full as CSGGGGSGETQYF.

This clone was picked up many times. The read falls 3 residues short of the CDR3 end, and the missing part is taken from the germline J gene. The V gene is TRBV29-1, the J gene TRBJ2-1; TRBD1 matches 11 bases. Germline CDR1 is SQVTM and CDR2 is ANQGSEA. The CDR3 runs 15 residues. Losses at the gene ends were 2 bases for V and 7 bases for J; bases not matched to a gene: 7. The CDR3 sequence is CSVEPGQGAGNEQFF. Partial CDR3 DNA: TGCAGCGTTGAACCCGGACAGGGGGCTGGGAATGAG.

This clone was seen many times. The CDR3 goes on 3 residues after the read ends, and that part is filled in from the germline J gene. The chain combines TRBV29-1 with TRBJ2-3; 9 bases align to TRBD2. V lost 7 bases, J lost 2 bases, and 10 bases stayed unmatched. The CDR3 runs to 15 residues. CDR1 and CDR2 (germline): SQVTM, ANQGSEA. The part of the CDR3 DNA that was read is TGCAGCGCCAAGGGGCTAGCGGGATCCACAGATACG. It specifies CSAKGLAGSTDT. The whole CDR3 region reads CSAKGLAGSTDTQYF.

This clone was seen many times. The CDR3 goes on 3 residues after the read ends, and that part is filled in from the germline J gene. The chain is built from TRBV28 and TRBJ2-1; 12 bases are a match to TRBD2. With 5 bases clipped from V and 5 bases from J, the junction kept 4 bases outside the gene matches. Germline CDR1 reads MDHEN; CDR2 reads SYDVKM. The length of the CDR3 is 15 residues. The CDR3 bases that were read are TGTGCCAGCAGTAGAGGACTAGCGGGAAACAATGAG. Its protein is CASSRGLAGNNE. The whole CDR3 reads CASSRGLAGNNEQFF.

There are a few counts of this clone. Sequencing ends 3 residues short of the CDR3 end; the germline J gene provides the rest. The genes are TRBV2 and TRBJ1-4; D may be TRBD1 (6 bases). The germline CDR1 and CDR2 sequences are SNHLY and FYNNEI. V gave up 8 bases and J gave up 4 bases, with 17 bases separating them. The CDR3 spans 15 residues. CDR3 bases read: TGTGCCAGCCGGGCCCTAGGGGGTTTTAATGAAAAA. It is translated as CASRALGGFNEK. The full CDR3 is CASRALGGFNEKLFF.

This clone was counted ten times or more. The CDR3 extends 3 residues past the end of the read, so its final part is completed from the germline J gene. The chain carries TRBV20-1 and TRBJ2-4; D might be TRBD2 (5 bases). Deletions cut 0 bases from V and 4 bases from J, with 10 bases between. The CDR3 spans 14 residues. Per the germline V gene, CDR1 is DFQATT and CDR2 is SNEGSKA (reference sequence). CDR3 protein: CSARDVRAKNIQYF. Partial CDR3 DNA: TGCAGTGCTAGAGATGTGCGGGCAAAAAACATT.

This clone was seen many times. The observed sequence ends 3 residues before the CDR3 terminus, with the missing tail filled in from the germline J gene. The rearrangement links TRBV11-2 to TRBJ2-7, with D possibly matching TRBD2 (5 bases). The CDR3 has 14 amino acids. The germline CDR1 and CDR2 sequences are SGHAT and FQNNGV. V lost 1 base, J lost 3 bases, and 10 bases lay in between. This CDR3 reads CASSLGRGYYEQYF. CDR3 DNA (partial): TGTGCCAGCAGCTTAGGACGGGGTTACTACGAG. Drawing the rest from reference TRBV11-2 and TRBJ2-7, the complete variable domain is EAGVAQSPRYKIIEKRQSVAFWCNPISGHATLYWYQQILGQGPKLLIQFQNNGVVDDSQLPKDRFSAERLKGVDSTLKIQPAKLEDSAVYLCASSLGRGYYEQYFGPGTRLTVT.

This clone was detected ten times or more. The read terminates 3 residues ahead of where the CDR3 ends, so the germline J gene completes it. This sequence joins TRBV7-2 and TRBJ1-5; D gene ambiguous. The CDR3 spans 15 residues. From germline, CDR1 is SGHTA and CDR2 FQGNSA. V was trimmed by 5 bases and J by 5 bases, leaving 16 bases between them. The chain's CDR3 is CASSVYTGSDQPQHF. The sequenced CDR3 bases are TGTGCCAGCAGCGTGTACACGGGTTCGGATCAGCCC.

This clone was picked up many times. The read terminates 3 residues ahead of where the CDR3 ends, so the germline J gene completes it. The genes are TRBV7-2 and TRBJ1-4; maybe TRBD1 (5 bases). Germline CDR1 is SGHTA and CDR2 is FQGNSA. The CDR3 contains 15 residues. V was clipped by 7 bases and J by 8 bases, with 20 bases between them. The sequenced CDR3 bases are TGTGCCAGCACCCCATTGCGGACATCCAGCGAAAAA. Amino acids: CASTPLRTSSEK. The entire CDR3 protein reads CASTPLRTSSEKLFF.

Incomplete CDR3 DNA: TGTGCCAGCAGCTTAGCGGGAGGGCGAGGCAATGAG. This sequence encodes CASSLAGGRGNE. The complete CDR3 reads CASSLAGGRGNEQFF. The rearrangement links TRBV7-3 to TRBJ2-1; TRBD2 matches 9 bases. The observed sequence ends 3 residues before the CDR3 terminus, with the missing tail filled in from the germline J gene. Trimming removed 2 bases from V and 6 bases from J; junction bases left unmatched: 5. This CDR3 has 15 amino acids. Germline V gene lookup returns CDR1 SGHTA and CDR2 FQGTGA.

This clone showed up many times. The read ends 3 residues before the CDR3 terminus; that terminus is restored from the germline J gene. The genes are TRBV29-1 and TRBJ1-1; 7 nucleotides match TRBD1. Per the germline V gene, CDR1 is SQVTM and CDR2 is ANQGSEA. The trim removed 7 bases at V and 4 bases at J, leaving 12 bases unmatched. This CDR3 comprises 14 residues. The CDR3 sequence: CSAADRQGSTEAFF. The sequenced CDR3 bases are TGCAGCGCCGCGGACAGGCAGGGTAGCACTGAA.

This clone was detected ten times or more. The read halts 3 residues ahead of the CDR3 end, with the missing end drawn from the germline J gene. V is TRBV18 and J is TRBJ2-5, with D possibly matching TRBD2 (6 bases). V was trimmed by 2 bases and J by 5 bases, leaving 12 bases between them. The CDR3 is 14 amino acids. Per germline, CDR1 KGHSH and CDR2 LQKENI. The sequenced CDR3 bases are TGTGCCAGCTCACCAGGTTCAGGGAGGGAGACC. Translated, it gives CASSPGSGRET. In full, the CDR3 reads CASSPGSGRETQYF. Full variable domain (remainder filled in from reference TRBV18 and TRBJ2-5): NAGVMQNPRHLVRRRGQEARLRCSPMKGHSHVYWYRQLPEEGLKFMVYLQKENIIDESGMPKERFSAEFPKEGPSILRIQQVVRGDSAAYFCASSPGSGRETQYFGPGTRLLVL.